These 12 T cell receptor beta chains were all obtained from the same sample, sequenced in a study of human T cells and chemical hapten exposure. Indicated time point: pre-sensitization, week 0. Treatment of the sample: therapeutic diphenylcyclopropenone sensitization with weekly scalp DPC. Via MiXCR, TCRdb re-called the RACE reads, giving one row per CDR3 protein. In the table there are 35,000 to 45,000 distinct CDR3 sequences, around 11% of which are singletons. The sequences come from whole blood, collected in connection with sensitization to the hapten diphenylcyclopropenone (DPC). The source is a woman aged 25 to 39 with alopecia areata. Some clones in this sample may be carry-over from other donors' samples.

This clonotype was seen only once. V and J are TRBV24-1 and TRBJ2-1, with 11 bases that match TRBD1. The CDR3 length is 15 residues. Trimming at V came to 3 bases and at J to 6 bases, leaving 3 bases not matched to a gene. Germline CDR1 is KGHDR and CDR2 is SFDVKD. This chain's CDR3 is CATSDRDRGSNEQFF. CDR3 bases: TGTGCCACCAGTGATAGGGACAGGGGGAGCAATGAGCAGTTCTTC.

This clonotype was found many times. As DNA, the CDR3 is TGTGCCAGTAGTTATTCGGGAGACGTTAACTATGGCTACACCTTC. This encodes CASSYSGDVNYGYTF. The V gene is TRBV19, the J gene TRBJ1-2; D remains ambiguous. The CDR3 sequence is 15 residues long. V was trimmed by 5 bases and J by 1 base, leaving 14 bases between them. The V gene's germline CDR1 is LNHDA and CDR2 SQIVND (reference sequence). Full variable domain (outside the CDR3, taken from reference TRBV19 and TRBJ1-2): DGGITQSPKYLFRKEGQNVTLSCEQNLNHDAMYWYRQDPGQGLRLIYYSQIVNDFQKGDIAEGYSVSREKKESFPLTVTSAQKNPTAFYLCASSYSGDVNYGYTFGSGTRLTVV.

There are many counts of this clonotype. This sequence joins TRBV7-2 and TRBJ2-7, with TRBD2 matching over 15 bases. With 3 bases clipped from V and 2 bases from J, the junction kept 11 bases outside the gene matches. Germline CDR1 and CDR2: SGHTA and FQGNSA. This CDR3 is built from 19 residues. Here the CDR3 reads CASSLDFGTSGRSTYEQYF. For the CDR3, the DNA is TGTGCCAGCAGCTTGGATTTCGGGACTAGCGGGAGGTCAACCTACGAGCAGTACTTC. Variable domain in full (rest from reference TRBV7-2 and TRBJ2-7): GAGVSQSPSNKVTEKGKDVELRCDPISGHTALYWYRQSLGQGLEFLIYFQGNSAPDKSGLPSDRFSAERTGGSVSTLTIQRTQQEDSAVYLCASSLDFGTSGRSTYEQYFGPGTRLTVT.

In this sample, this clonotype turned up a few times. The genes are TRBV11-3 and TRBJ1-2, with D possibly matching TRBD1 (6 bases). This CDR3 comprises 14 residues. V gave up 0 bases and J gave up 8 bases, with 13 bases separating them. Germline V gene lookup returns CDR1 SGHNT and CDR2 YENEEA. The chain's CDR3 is CASSLDAGEGGYTF. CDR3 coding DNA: TGTGCCAGCAGCTTAGACGCAGGGGAAGGAGGCTACACCTTC.

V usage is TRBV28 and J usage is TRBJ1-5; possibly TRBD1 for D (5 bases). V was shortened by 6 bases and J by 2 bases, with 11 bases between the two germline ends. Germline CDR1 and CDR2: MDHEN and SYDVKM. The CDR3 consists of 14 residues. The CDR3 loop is CASSPGLRNQPQHF. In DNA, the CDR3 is TGTGCCAGCAGCCCAGGGCTTCGCAATCAGCCCCAGCATTTT.

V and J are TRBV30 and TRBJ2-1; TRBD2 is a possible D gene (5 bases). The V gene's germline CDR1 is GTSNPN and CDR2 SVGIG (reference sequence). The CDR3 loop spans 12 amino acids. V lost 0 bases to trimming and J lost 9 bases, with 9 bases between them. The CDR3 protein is CAWSVKEGEQFF. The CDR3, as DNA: TGTGCCTGGAGTGTTAAAGAGGGTGAGCAGTTCTTC.

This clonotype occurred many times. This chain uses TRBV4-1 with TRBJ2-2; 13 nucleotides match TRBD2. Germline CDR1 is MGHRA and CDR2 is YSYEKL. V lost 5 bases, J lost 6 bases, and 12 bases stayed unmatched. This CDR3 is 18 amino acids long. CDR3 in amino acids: CASSEPGLAGSGAGELFF. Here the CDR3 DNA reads TGCGCCAGCAGCGAACCGGGACTAGCGGGAAGCGGGGCCGGGGAGCTGTTTTTT.

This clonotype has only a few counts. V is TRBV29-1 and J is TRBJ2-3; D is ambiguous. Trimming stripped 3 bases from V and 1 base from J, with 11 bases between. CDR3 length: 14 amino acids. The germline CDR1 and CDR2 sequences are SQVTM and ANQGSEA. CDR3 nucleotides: TGCAGCGTTGACCGTGACTTGGGCACAGATACGCAGTATTTT. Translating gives CSVDRDLGTDTQYF.

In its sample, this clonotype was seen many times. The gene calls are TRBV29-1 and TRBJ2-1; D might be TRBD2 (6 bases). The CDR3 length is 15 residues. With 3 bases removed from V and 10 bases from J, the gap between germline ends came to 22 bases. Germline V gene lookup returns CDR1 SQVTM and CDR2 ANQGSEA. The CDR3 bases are TGCAGCGTTGAGGGTCAGACTAGTGGGGAGAGAGAGCAGTTCTTC. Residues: CSVEGQTSGEREQFF.

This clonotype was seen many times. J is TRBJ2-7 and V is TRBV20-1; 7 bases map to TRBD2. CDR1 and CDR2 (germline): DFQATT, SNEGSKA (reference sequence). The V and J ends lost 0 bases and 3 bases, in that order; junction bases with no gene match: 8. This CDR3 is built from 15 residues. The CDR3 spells CSARDAPSGVYEQYF. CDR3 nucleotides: TGCAGTGCTAGAGATGCGCCTAGCGGCGTCTACGAGCAGTACTTC.

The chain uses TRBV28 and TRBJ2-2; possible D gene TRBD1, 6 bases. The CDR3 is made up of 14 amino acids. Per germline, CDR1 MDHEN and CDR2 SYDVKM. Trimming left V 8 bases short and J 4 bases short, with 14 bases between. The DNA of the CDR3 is TGTGCCAGCCGGAGGACAGCTTCCACCGGGGAGCTGTTTTTT. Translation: CASRRTASTGELFF. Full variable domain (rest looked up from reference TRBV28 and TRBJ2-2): DVKVTQSSRYLVKRTGEKVFLECVQDMDHENMFWYRQDPGLGLRLIYFSYDVKMKEKGDIPEGYSVSREKKERFSLILESASTNQTSMYLCASRRTASTGELFFGEGSRLTVL.

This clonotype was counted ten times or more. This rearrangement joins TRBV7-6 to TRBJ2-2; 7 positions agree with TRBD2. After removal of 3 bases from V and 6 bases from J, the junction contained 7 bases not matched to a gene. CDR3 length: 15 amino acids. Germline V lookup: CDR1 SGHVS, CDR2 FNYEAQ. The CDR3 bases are TGTGCCAGCAGCTTCGGCAGGGCGGGAGCCGGGGAGCTGTTTTTT. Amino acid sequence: CASSFGRAGAGELFF.